This is a list of T cell receptor beta chains from one sample in a study of shared clonotypes between healthy human individuals. Libraries were prepared by immunoSEQ multiplex PCR; TCRdb keeps only in-frame clonotypes and omits some of them. The data show about 580,000 clones, 95% to 98% seen once. The sequenced sample was naive CD8+ T cells sorted from blood. The receptors stem from a man aged 25 to 45 in good health. Each CDR3 is given with its conserved first and last residue. D genes are given only for firm matches. Not every row has a clone size; where given, it reads once, few, many or a size class.

J: TRBJ2-7; length: 13; size: NA; V: TRBV6-1; D: NA; DNA: TGTGCCAGCAACCTTAGTCCTTCCTACGAGCAGTACTTC; CDR3: CASNLSPSYEQYF
J: TRBJ2-3; length: 16; size: NA; V: TRBV11-2; D: TRBD1; DNA: TGTGCCAGCAGTCCTTTCGGGACAGAGGGGACAGATACGCAGTATTTT; CDR3: CASSPFGTEGTDTQYF
J: TRBJ1-1; length: 14; size: once; V: TRBV2; D: NA; DNA: TGTGCCAGAGAAGGGCTGAGGGCCCGCACTGAAGCTTTCTTT; CDR3: CAREGLRARTEAFF
J: TRBJ2-2; length: 16; size: NA; V: TRBV5-4; D: NA; DNA: TGTGCCAGCAGCCGGGACGGACTTCTCAGGCCCGGGGAGCTGTTTTTT; CDR3: CASSRDGLLRPGELFF
J: TRBJ2-1; length: 12; size: NA; V: TRBV11-2; D: NA; DNA: TGTGCCAGCAGCCGGGACTCCGCCTCGAAGTTCTTC; CDR3: CASSRDSASKFF
J: TRBJ2-7; length: 14; size: NA; V: TRBV2; D: NA; DNA: TGTGCCAGCAGTCGCGTGACAGAGTCCTACGAGCAGTACTTC; CDR3: CASSRVTESYEQYF
J: TRBJ2-3; length: 16; size: NA; V: TRBV7-9; D: NA; DNA: TGTGCCAGCAGCTCAACCGCCATAGCGGATTCAGATACGCAGTATTTT; CDR3: CASSSTAIADSDTQYF
J: TRBJ1-1; length: 16; size: NA; V: TRBV4-3; D: NA; DNA: TGCGCCAGCAGCCAAGGGTTTGGCAGGGCCGAGGCTGAAGCTTTCTTT; CDR3: CASSQGFGRAEAEAFF
J: TRBJ1-4; length: 13; size: NA; V: TRBV30; D: NA; DNA: TGTGCCTGGGGGGCGGACCCGAATGAAAAACTGTTTTTT; CDR3: CAWGADPNEKLFF
J: TRBJ2-1; length: 15; size: once; V: TRBV19; D: TRBD2; DNA: TGTGCCAGTAGTAGAACTAGCGGATCACCTAATGAGCAGTTCTTC; CDR3: CASSRTSGSPNEQFF
J: TRBJ1-5; length: 15; size: NA; V: TRBV28; D: NA; DNA: TGTGCCAGCAGGTACCCTGTTTCGGGCAATGAGCCCCAGCATTTT; CDR3: CASRYPVSGNEPQHF
J: TRBJ2-1; length: 14; size: NA; V: TRBV18; D: NA; DNA: TGTGCCAGCTCATCCTCTTATAGGGGGAATGAGCAGTTCTTC; CDR3: CASSSSYRGNEQFF
J: TRBJ2-7; length: 13; size: NA; V: TRBV5-5; D: NA; DNA: TGTGCCAGCAGCGGACAGCCTTCCTCGGAGCAGTACTTC; CDR3: CASSGQPSSEQYF
J: TRBJ2-7; length: 14; size: once; V: TRBV6-5; D: NA; DNA: TGTGCCAGCAGTTACACGGACCAGTCCTACGAGCAGTACTTC; CDR3: CASSYTDQSYEQYF
J: TRBJ2-3; length: 12; size: once; V: TRBV12-5; D: NA; DNA: TGTGCTAGTGGTTACGGGACAGATACGCAGTATTTT; CDR3: CASGYGTDTQYF
J: TRBJ2-7; length: 12; size: NA; V: TRBV27; D: NA; DNA: TGTGCCAGCAGTTTATCAGGAGACGAGCAGTACTTC; CDR3: CASSLSGDEQYF
J: TRBJ1-5; length: 11; size: NA; V: TRBV6-1; D: NA; DNA: TGTGCCAGCAGAGCGGATCGGCCCCAGCATTTT; CDR3: CASRADRPQHF
J: TRBJ2-1; length: 14; size: NA; V: TRBV7-3; D: NA; DNA: TGTGCCAGCAGCACCTACCGGGACGACAATGAGCAGTTCTTC; CDR3: CASSTYRDDNEQFF
J: TRBJ2-7; length: 13; size: NA; V: TRBV27; D: NA; DNA: TGTGCCAGCAGTTTATTGCGGGACTACGAGCAGTACTTC; CDR3: CASSLLRDYEQYF
J: TRBJ2-5; length: 16; size: NA; V: TRBV7-9; D: TRBD2; DNA: TGTGCCAGCAGCGGAATACTAGCGGGAGGCGGCGAGACCCAGTACTTC; CDR3: CASSGILAGGGETQYF
J: TRBJ2-1; length: 14; size: NA; V: TRBV11-2; D: NA; DNA: TGTGCCAGCAGCTTAGAGTTTGGACTCAATGAGCAGTTCTTC; CDR3: CASSLEFGLNEQFF
J: TRBJ2-7; length: 14; size: NA; V: TRBV6-5; D: NA; DNA: TGTGCCAGCAGTTCCGGGGGACACCTCTACGAGCAGTACTTC; CDR3: CASSSGGHLYEQYF
J: TRBJ2-1; length: 14; size: NA; V: TRBV27; D: NA; DNA: TGTGCCAGCTGGCAGGGGCACACAGACAATGAGCAGTTCTTC; CDR3: CASWQGHTDNEQFF
J: TRBJ1-1; length: 15; size: once; V: TRBV7-9; D: NA; DNA: TGTGCCAGCAGCCCCGGCCGTTTTGGGTACACTGAAGCTTTCTTT; CDR3: CASSPGRFGYTEAFF
J: TRBJ1-2; length: 15; size: NA; V: TRBV13; D: NA; DNA: TGTGCCAGCAGTTACGGACAGTCTTCTAACTATGGCTACACCTTC; CDR3: CASSYGQSSNYGYTF
J: TRBJ2-1; length: 20; size: NA; V: TRBV19; D: TRBD2; DNA: TGTGCCAGTAGTACGGGACTAGCGGGAGACTGGGCGAGCTCCTACAATGAGCAGTTCTTC; CDR3: CASSTGLAGDWASSYNEQFF